Sequencing of this TCR beta chain was carried out in a study of blood T cell repertoires in COVID-19. Background on the study: Material from acute and convalescent COVID-19 was sourced from the United States, Italy and Spain.

The CDR3 length is 13 residues. V shed 6 bases and J shed 2 bases, with 9 bases lying between them. Germline V gene data show CDR1 as SNHLY and CDR2 as FYNNEI. Sequenced by immunoSEQ multiplex PCR; TCRdb stores in-frame clones only, minus some. Of about 90,000 clones in the sample, around four fifths were seen once. Sequencing used peripheral blood. This sequence joins TRBV2 and TRBJ2-3; maybe TRBD2 (5 bases). This clonotype was sampled from a human donor in a cohort sampled during active COVID-19. The CDR3 sequence is CASSRENTDTQYF. CDR3 in DNA: TGTGCCAGCAGCCGGGAAAACACAGATACGCAGTATTTT.